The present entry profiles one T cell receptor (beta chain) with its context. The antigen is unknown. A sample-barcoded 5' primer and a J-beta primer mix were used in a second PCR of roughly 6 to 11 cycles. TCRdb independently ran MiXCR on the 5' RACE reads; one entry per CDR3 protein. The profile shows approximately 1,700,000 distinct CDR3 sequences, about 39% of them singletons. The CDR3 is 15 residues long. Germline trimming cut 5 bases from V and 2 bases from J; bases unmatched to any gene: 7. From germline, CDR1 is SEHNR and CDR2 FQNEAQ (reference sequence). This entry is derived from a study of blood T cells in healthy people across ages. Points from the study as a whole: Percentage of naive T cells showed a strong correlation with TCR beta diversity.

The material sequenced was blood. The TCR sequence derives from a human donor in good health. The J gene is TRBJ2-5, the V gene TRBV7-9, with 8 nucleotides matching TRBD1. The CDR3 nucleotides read TGTGCCAGCAGCCCAACCGGGACAGGACAAGAGACCCAGTACTTC. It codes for CASSPTGTGQETQYF.